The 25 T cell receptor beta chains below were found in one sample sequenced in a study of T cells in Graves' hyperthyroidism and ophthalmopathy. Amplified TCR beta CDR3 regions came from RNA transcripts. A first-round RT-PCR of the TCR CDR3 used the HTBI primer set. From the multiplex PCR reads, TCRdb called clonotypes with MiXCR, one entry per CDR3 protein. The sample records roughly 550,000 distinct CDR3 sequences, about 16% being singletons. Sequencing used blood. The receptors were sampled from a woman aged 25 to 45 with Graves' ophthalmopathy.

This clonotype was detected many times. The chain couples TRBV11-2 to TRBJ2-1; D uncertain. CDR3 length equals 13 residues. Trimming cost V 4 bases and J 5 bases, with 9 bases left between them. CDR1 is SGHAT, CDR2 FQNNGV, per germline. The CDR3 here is CASSSMTDNEQFF. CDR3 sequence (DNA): TGTGCCAGCAGCTCAATGACCGACAATGAGCAGTTCTTC.

CDR3 sequence: CASRGQGDSNQPQHF. In nucleotides, the CDR3 is TGTGCCAGCAGAGGGCAGGGGGATAGCAATCAGCCCCAGCATTTT. V usage is TRBV6-1 and J usage is TRBJ1-5; 7 bases are a match to TRBD1. CDR1 is MNHNS and CDR2 is SASEGT in the germline V gene. The J segment lost 0 bases and the V segment lost 6 bases, leaving 5 bases of the junction unmatched. The CDR3 totals 15 residues.

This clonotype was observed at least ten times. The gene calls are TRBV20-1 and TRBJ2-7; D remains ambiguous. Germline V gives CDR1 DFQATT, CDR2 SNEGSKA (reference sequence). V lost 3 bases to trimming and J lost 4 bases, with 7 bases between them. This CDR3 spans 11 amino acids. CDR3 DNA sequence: TGCAGTGCTAGTCAGGCGTACGAGCAGTACTTC. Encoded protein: CSASQAYEQYF.

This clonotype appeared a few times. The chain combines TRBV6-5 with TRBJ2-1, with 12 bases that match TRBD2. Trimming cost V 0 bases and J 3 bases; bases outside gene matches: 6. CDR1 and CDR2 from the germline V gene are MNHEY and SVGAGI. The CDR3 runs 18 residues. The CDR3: CASSYSWLAGGSYNEQFF. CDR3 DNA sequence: TGTGCCAGCAGTTACTCATGGCTAGCGGGAGGGAGCTACAATGAGCAGTTCTTC.

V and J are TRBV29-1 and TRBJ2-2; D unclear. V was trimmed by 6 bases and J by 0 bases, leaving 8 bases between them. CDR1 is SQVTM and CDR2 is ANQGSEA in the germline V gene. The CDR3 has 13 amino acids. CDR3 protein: CSVQIANTGELFF. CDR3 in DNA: TGCAGCGTCCAGATAGCGAACACCGGGGAGCTGTTTTTT.

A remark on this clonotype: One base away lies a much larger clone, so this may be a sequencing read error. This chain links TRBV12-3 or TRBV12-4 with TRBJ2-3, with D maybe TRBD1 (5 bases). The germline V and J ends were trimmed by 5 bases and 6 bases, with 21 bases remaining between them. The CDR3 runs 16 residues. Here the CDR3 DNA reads TGTGCCAGCAGTGACCGCAGATCAAGGGGATTTGATACGCAGTATTTT. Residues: CASSDRRSRGFDTQYF.

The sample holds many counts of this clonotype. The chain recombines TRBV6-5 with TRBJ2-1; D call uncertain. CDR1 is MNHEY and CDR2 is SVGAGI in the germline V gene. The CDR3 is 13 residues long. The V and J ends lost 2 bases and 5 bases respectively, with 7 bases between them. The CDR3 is CASSYRANNEQFF. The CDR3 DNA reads TGTGCCAGCAGTTACAGGGCCAACAATGAGCAGTTCTTC.

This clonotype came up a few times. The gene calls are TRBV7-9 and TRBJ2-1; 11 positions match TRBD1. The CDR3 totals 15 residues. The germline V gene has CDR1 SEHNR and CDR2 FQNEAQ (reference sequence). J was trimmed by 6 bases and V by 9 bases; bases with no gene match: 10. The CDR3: CASIKDRGPGNEQFF. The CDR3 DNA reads TGTGCCAGTATTAAGGACAGGGGGCCGGGCAATGAGCAGTTCTTC. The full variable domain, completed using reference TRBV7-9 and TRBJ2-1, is DTGVSQNPRHKITKRGQNVTFRCDPISEHNRLYWYRQTLGQGPEFLTYFQNEAQLEKSRLLSDRFSAERPKGSFSTLEIQRTEQGDSAMYLCASIKDRGPGNEQFFGPGTRLTVL.

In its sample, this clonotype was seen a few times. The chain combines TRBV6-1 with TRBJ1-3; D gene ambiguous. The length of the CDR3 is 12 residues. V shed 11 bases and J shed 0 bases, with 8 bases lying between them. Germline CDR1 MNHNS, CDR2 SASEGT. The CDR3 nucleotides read TGTGCCGCTGCGGGCTCTGGAAACACCATATATTTT. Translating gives CAAAGSGNTIYF.

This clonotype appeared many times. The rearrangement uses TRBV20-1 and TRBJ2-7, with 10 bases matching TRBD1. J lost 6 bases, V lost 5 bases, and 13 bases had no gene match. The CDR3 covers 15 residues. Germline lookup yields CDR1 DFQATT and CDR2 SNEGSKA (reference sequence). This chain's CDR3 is CSAGIQTGGASEQYF. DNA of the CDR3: TGCAGTGCTGGAATTCAGACAGGGGGCGCTTCCGAGCAGTACTTC.

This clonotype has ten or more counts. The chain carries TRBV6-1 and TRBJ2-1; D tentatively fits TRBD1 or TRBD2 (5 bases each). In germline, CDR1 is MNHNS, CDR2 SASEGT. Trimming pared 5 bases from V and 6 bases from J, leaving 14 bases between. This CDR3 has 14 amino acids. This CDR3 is CASSYFAGGNEQFF. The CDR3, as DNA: TGTGCCAGCAGTTATTTCGCTGGGGGCAATGAGCAGTTCTTC.

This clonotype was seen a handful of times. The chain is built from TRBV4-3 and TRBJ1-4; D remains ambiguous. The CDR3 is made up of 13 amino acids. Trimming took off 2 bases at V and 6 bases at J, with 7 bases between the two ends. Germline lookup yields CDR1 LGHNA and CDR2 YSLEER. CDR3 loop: CASSQLPDEKLFF. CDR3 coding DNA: TGCGCCAGCAGCCAACTCCCGGATGAAAAACTGTTTTTT.

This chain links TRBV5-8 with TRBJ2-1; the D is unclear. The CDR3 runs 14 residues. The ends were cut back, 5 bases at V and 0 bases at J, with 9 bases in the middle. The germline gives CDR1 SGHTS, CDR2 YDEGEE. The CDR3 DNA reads TGTGCCAGCAGTACTTGGGTCTCCTACAATGAGCAGTTCTTC. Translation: CASSTWVSYNEQFF.

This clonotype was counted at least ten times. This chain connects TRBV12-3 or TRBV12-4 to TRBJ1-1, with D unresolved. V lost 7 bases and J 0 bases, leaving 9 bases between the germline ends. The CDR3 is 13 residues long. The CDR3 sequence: CASTLIMNTEAFF. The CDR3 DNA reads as TGTGCCAGCACCCTTATTATGAACACTGAAGCTTTCTTT.

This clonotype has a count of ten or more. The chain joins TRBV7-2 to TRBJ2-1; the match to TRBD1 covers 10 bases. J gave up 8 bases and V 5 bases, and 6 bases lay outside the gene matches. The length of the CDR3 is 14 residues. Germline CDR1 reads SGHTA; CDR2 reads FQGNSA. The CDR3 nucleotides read TGTGCCAGCAGCCCACGGACAGGGGGTCATGAGCAGTTCTTC. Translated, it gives CASSPRTGGHEQFF. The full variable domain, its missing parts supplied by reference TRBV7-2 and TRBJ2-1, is GAGVSQSPSNKVTEKGKDVELRCDPISGHTALYWYRQSLGQGLEFLIYFQGNSAPDKSGLPSDRFSAERTGGSVSTLTIQRTQQEDSAVYLCASSPRTGGHEQFFGPGTRLTVL.

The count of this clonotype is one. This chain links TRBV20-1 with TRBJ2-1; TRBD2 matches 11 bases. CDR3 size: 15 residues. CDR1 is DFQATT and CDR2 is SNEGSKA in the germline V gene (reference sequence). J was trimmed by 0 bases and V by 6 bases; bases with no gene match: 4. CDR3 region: CSALAGGGSYNEQFF. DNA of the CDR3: TGCAGTGCGTTAGCGGGAGGGGGCTCCTACAATGAGCAGTTCTTC.

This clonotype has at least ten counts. CDR3 residues: CASSLGPNLGSPLHF. The DNA for the CDR3 is TGTGCCAGCAGCTTAGGACCCAACTTGGGTTCACCCCTCCACTTT. The chain combines TRBV7-9 with TRBJ1-6; no clear D. The CDR3 has 15 amino acids. The ends were cut back, 1 base at V and 9 bases at J, with 13 bases in the middle. Per the germline V gene, CDR1 is SEHNR and CDR2 is FQNEAQ (reference sequence).

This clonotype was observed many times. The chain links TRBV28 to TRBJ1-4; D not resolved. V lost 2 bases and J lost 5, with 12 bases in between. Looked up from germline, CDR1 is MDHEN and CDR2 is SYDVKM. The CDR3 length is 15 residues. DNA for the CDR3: TGTGCCAGCAGTTTAATTCCCGGCCCGAATGAAAAACTGTTTTTT. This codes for CASSLIPGPNEKLFF.

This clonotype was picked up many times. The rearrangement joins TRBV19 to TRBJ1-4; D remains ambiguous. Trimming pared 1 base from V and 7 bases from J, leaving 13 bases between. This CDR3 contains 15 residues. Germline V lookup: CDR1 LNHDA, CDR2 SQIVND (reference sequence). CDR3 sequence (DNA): TGTGCCAGTAGTATAGGAGGCATCTCGGTTGAAAAACTGTTTTTT. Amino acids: CASSIGGISVEKLFF. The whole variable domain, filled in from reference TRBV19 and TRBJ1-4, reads DGGITQSPKYLFRKEGQNVTLSCEQNLNHDAMYWYRQDPGQGLRLIYYSQIVNDFQKGDIAEGYSVSREKKESFPLTVTSAQKNPTAFYLCASSIGGISVEKLFFGSGTQLSVL.

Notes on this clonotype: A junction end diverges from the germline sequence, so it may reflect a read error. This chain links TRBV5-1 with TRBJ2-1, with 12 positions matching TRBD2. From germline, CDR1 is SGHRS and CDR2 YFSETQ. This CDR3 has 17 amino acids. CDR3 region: CASSLVASGRVYNEQFF. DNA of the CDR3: TGCGCCAGCAGCTTGGTGGCTAGCGGGAGGGTTTACAATGAGCAATTCTTC.

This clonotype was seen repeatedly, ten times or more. The CDR3 DNA follows: TGCAGCGTTGGGCAGGGAAATCAGCCCCAGCATTTT. The encoded protein is CSVGQGNQPQHF. The chain has TRBV29-1 and TRBJ1-5; D possibly corresponds to TRBD1 (5 bases). V was pared by 4 bases and J by 4 bases, with 8 bases between. Germline lookup yields CDR1 SQVTM and CDR2 ANQGSEA. The CDR3 contains 12 residues.

CDR3: CASTPASASTDTQYF. CDR3 coding DNA: TGTGCCAGCACCCCGGCTAGCGCCAGCACAGATACGCAGTATTTT. The chain carries TRBV5-4 and TRBJ2-3; a possible D gene is TRBD2 (6 bases). CDR1 and CDR2 from the germline V gene are SGHNT and YYREEE (reference sequence). V gave up 6 bases and J gave up 0 bases, with 14 bases separating them. CDR3 size: 15 residues.

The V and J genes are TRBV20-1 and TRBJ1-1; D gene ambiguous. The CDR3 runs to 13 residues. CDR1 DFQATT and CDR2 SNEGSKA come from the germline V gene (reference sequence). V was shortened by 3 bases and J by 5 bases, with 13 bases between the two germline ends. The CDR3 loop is CSASLNRITEAFF. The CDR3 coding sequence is TGCAGTGCTAGTCTAAATCGGATAACTGAAGCTTTCTTT.

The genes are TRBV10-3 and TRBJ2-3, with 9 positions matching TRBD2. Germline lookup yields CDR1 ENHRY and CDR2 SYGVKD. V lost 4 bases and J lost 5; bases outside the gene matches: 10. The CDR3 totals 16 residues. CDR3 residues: CAISVKREDILDTQYF. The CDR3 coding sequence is TGTGCCATCAGTGTAAAGCGGGAGGACATATTAGATACGCAGTATTTT.

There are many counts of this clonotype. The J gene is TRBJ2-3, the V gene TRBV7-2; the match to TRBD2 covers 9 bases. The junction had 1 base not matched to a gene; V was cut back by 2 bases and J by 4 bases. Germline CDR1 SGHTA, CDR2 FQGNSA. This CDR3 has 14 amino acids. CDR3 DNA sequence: TGTGCCAGCAGCTTACTAGCGGGGTCAGATACGCAGTATTTT. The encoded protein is CASSLLAGSDTQYF.